A selection of T cell receptor beta chains follows, all from one sample in a study of cytomegalovirus exposure and HLA in healthy donors. Profiled with immunoSEQ multiplex PCR; TCRdb holds only in-frame clones, not every one. The sample consists of some 120,000 clones, around four fifths of them appearing once. The sequencing sample was made of PBMCs. The source of these receptors is a male donor in good health and CMV-seropositive. CDR3s include the opening cysteine and the closing phenylalanine or tryptophan. Fields, in order: clone size, CDR3 length, V gene, D gene, J gene, CDR3 protein, CDR3 DNA. The D gene is left open where the match is weak. A clone size is listed for some rows: how often the clone was seen (once, few, many), or a class if it is expanded.

.	16	TRBV7-8	TRBD2	TRBJ2-7	CASVKLAGPSSYEQYF	TGTGCCAGCGTTAAGTTAGCGGGTCCGAGCTCCTACGAGCAGTACTTC
.	18	TRBV27	TRBD2	TRBJ2-1	CASSLLAALDPFGNEQFF	TGTGCCAGCAGCTTACTAGCGGCCCTTGACCCCTTTGGCAATGAGCAGTTCTTC
.	14	TRBV11-2	.	TRBJ2-5	CASSLSLGGETQYF	TGTGCCAGCAGCTTATCCCTTGGAGGCGAGACCCAGTACTTC
.	13	TRBV2	TRBD1	TRBJ1-5	CASSGTGEQPQHF	TGTGCCAGCAGTGGCACAGGGGAACAGCCCCAGCATTTT
.	15	TRBV7-9	TRBD1	TRBJ2-7	CASSSLGQRGYEQYF	TGTGCCAGCAGCTCTTTGGGACAGCGAGGGTACGAGCAGTACTTC
.	15	TRBV7-2	.	TRBJ1-2	CASSLGVGVNYGYTF	TGTGCCAGCAGCTTAGGGGTTGGAGTCAACTATGGCTACACCTTC
.	16	TRBV4-2	TRBD1	TRBJ1-4	CASSHGQGQSNEKLFF	TGTGCCAGCAGCCATGGACAGGGCCAATCTAATGAAAAACTGTTTTTT
.	12	TRBV28	.	TRBJ2-3	CASSRLARTQYF	TGTGCCAGCAGTAGACTCGCGCGTACGCAGTATTTT
.	14	TRBV5-4	TRBD1	TRBJ1-3	CASSLGTGRNTIYF	TGTGCCAGCAGCCTAGGGACAGGAAGAAACACCATATATTTT
.	14	TRBV11-2	.	TRBJ1-1	CARNNRSMNTEAFF	TGTGCCAGGAACAACAGGAGCATGAACACTGAAGCTTTCTTT
.	18	TRBV27	TRBD2	TRBJ2-1	CASSLYPPTSGLYNEQFF	TGTGCCAGCAGTTTATACCCCCCTACTAGCGGCTTATACAATGAGCAGTTCTTC
.	16	TRBV4-2	.	TRBJ2-2	CASSPSERRGTGELFF	TGTGCCAGCAGCCCCTCTGAACGGCGGGGCACCGGGGAGCTGTTTTTT
.	12	TRBV5-4	.	TRBJ2-4	CASSLGDRIQYF	TGTGCCAGCAGCTTAGGCGACAGGATTCAGTACTTC
.	17	TRBV18	.	TRBJ1-5	CASSPNSMTGSNQPQHF	TGTGCCAGCTCACCCAACTCTATGACGGGTAGCAATCAGCCCCAGCATTTT
.	14	TRBV28	.	TRBJ2-7	CASSVQVANYEQYF	TGTGCCAGCAGTGTACAGGTCGCTAACTACGAGCAGTACTTC
.	15	TRBV7-8	.	TRBJ2-7	CASSQTDGGPYEQYF	TGTGCCAGCAGCCAAACGGATGGGGGCCCATACGAGCAGTACTTC
.	14	TRBV5-4	TRBD2	TRBJ2-5	CASSLGTRTTEQYF	TGTGCCAGCAGCTTGGGGACTAGAACCACTGAGCAGTACTTC
.	16	TRBV4-3	.	TRBJ2-3	CASSPGAGVATDTQYF	TGCGCCAGCAGCCCAGGAGCCGGGGTGGCCACAGATACGCAGTATTTT
.	14	TRBV6-1	.	TRBJ1-1	CASSPDRLYTEAFF	TGTGCCAGCAGTCCGGACAGACTCTACACTGAAGCTTTCTTT
.	14	TRBV30	TRBD1	TRBJ1-5	CAWRAGGSDQPQHF	TGTGCCTGGAGGGCAGGGGGTAGCGATCAGCCCCAGCATTTT
.	15	TRBV5-1	TRBD2	TRBJ2-5	CASSFNSRGEETQYF	TGCGCCAGCAGCTTTAATAGTCGGGGGGAAGAGACCCAGTACTTC
few	12	TRBV18	TRBD1	TRBJ2-7	CASSPQGVEQYF	TGTGCCAGCTCACCCCAGGGGGTCGAGCAGTACTTC
.	15	TRBV7-2	TRBD2	TRBJ2-3	CASSSLGLAGDTQYF	TGTGCCAGCAGCTCCTTAGGACTAGCTGGAGATACGCAGTATTTT
.	16	TRBV6-1	.	TRBJ2-1	CASRETFGTLYNEQFF	TGTGCCAGCAGGGAAACTTTCGGGACTCTATACAATGAGCAGTTCTTC
.	15	TRBV27	TRBD1	TRBJ1-6	CASSLSTGGRSPLHF	TGTGCCAGCAGTTTATCTACAGGGGGCCGCTCACCCCTCCACTTT
.	14	TRBV10-2	TRBD2	TRBJ2-7	CASTLIAGGIEQYF	TGCGCCAGCACCTTAATAGCGGGAGGAATCGAGCAGTACTTC
few	17	TRBV19	TRBD1	TRBJ2-5	CASSISTGTVYQETQYF	TGTGCCAGTAGTATCTCGACCGGGACAGTTTACCAAGAGACCCAGTACTTC
.	16	TRBV7-2	.	TRBJ2-7	CASSLDTGLSSYEQYF	TGTGCCAGCAGCTTAGATACAGGGCTCTCCTCCTACGAGCAGTACTTC
once	14	TRBV7-9	TRBD2	TRBJ2-7	CASSLLAGPYEQYF	TGTGCCAGCAGCTTATTAGCGGGCCCCTACGAGCAGTACTTC
.	15	TRBV9	.	TRBJ2-2	CASSAYTGNTGELFF	TGTGCCAGCAGCGCATATACAGGGAACACCGGGGAGCTGTTTTTT
.	16	TRBV7-9	TRBD2	TRBJ2-1	CASSLGSPSGSSEQFF	TGTGCCAGCAGCTTAGGATCCCCTAGCGGGAGCTCTGAGCAGTTCTTC